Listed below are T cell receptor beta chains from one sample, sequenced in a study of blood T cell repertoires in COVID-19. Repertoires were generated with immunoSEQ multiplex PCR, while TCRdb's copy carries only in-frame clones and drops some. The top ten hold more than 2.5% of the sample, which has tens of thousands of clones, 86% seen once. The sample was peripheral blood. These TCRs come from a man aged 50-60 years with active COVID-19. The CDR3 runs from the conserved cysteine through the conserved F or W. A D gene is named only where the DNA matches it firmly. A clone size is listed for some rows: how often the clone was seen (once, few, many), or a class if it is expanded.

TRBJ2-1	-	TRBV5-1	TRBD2	TGCGCCAGCAGCTTGGCCGGCGGGGAGGGGACCATGCAGTTCTTC	CASSLAGGEGTMQFF
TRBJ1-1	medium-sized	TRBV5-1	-	TGCGCCAGCAGCTTGGCAGGGAACACTGAAGCTTTCTTT	CASSLAGNTEAFF
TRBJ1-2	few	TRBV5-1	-	TGCGCCAGCAGCTTGGTTCAGGGAATGTCTGGCTACACCTTC	CASSLVQGMSGYTF
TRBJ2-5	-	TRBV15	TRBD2	TGTGCCACCAGCAGAGAGGTGGGCGGGGGTAGAGAGACCCAGTACTTC	CATSREVGGGRETQYF
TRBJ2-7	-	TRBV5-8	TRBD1	TGTGCCAGCAGCCCCCGGGACAGGGTCTACGAGCAGTACTTC	CASSPRDRVYEQYF
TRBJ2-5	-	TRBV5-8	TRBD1	TGTGCCAGCAGCTTTCAGGGGGCCGGGACCCAGTACTTC	CASSFQGAGTQYF
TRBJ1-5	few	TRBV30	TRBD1	TGTGCCTGGAGGGACAGGGGTACTCAGCCCCAGCATTTT	CAWRDRGTQPQHF
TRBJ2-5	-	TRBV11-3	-	TGTGCCAGCAACTTAGACAGCCAAGAGACCCAGTACTTC	CASNLDSQETQYF
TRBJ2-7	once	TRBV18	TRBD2	TGTGCCAGCTCACCACGGAGCGGGAAGACCTACGAGCAGTACTTC	CASSPRSGKTYEQYF
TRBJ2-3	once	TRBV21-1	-	TGTGCCAGCAGCAAGAACAGGGGTTTGTATACGCAGTATTTT	CASSKNRGLYTQYF
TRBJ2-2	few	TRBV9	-	TGTGCCAGCAGCGTAGCTCCAGGGGCGGATCGAAACACCGGGGAGCTGTTTTTT	CASSVAPGADRNTGELFF
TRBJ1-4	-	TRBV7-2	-	TGTGCCAGCAGCTCGTCTAATGAAAAACTGTTTTTT	CASSSSNEKLFF
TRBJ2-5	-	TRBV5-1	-	TGCGCCAGCAGCTTGGGAGTACAAGAGACCCAGTACTTC	CASSLGVQETQYF
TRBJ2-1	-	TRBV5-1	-	TGCGCCAGCAATTTGGACAGATCCTACAATGAGCAGTTCTTC	CASNLDRSYNEQFF
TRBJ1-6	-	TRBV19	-	TGTGCCAGTAGTATAGGGGCAGTCTCACCCCTCCACTTT	CASSIGAVSPLHF
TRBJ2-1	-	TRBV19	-	TGTGCCAGTAGTATAGACAGGGGGCAGAGCGGGGACTCCTACAATGAGCAGTTCTTC	CASSIDRGQSGDSYNEQFF
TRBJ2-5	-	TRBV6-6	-	TGTGCCAGCAGTTCTCAAGAGACCCAGTACTTC	CASSSQETQYF
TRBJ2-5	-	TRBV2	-	TGTGCCAGCAGGAGGGAAGGGGAGACCCAGTACTTC	CASRREGETQYF
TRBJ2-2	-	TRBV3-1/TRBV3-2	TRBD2	TGTGCCAGCAGCCAGCATTCCGGGACTAGCGCCCCGGGCACCGGGGAGCTGTTTTTT	CASSQHSGTSAPGTGELFF
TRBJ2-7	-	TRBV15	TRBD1	TGTGCCACCAGCAGAGATTGGGGACAGGGCGACGAGCAGTACTTC	CATSRDWGQGDEQYF
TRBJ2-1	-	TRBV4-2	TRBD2	TGTGCCAGCAGCCAGCTCTCTAGCGGGGGCTACAATGAGCAGTTCTTC	CASSQLSSGGYNEQFF
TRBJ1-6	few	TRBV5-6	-	TGTGCCAGCAGCTTAATCGGGAGGGACAAAATGAGTGATAATTCACCCCTCCACTTT	CASSLIGRDKMSDNSPLHF
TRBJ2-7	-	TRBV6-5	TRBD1	TGTGCCAGCAATGTGAGGGACAGGGGTTACGAGCAGTACTTC	CASNVRDRGYEQYF
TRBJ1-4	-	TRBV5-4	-	TGTGCCAGCAGCTTTTGGGGACAAGAAAAACTGTTTTTT	CASSFWGQEKLFF
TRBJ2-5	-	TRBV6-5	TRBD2	TGTGCCAGCCGGGCTAGCGGGGGCGTCGGCGAGACCCAGTACTTC	CASRASGGVGETQYF
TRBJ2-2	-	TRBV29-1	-	TGCAGCGTTGTCTGGGGGGCGAACACCGGGGAGCTGTTTTTT	CSVVWGANTGELFF
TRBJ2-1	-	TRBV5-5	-	TGTGCCAGCAGCCCCACCAGAAGCAATGAGCAGTTCTTC	CASSPTRSNEQFF
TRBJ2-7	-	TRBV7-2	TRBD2	TGTGCCAGCAGCTTAATGTCCGCGGGAGGGGCCGTTGTGTACGAGCAGTACTTC	CASSLMSAGGAVVYEQYF
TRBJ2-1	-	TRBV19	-	TGTGCCAGTAGTATACAGGGGAATGAGCAGTTCTTC	CASSIQGNEQFF
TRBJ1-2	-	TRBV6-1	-	TGTGCCAGCAGTGAGTTAGACTATGGCTACACCTTC	CASSELDYGYTF
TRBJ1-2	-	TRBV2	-	TGTGCCGAGCAGGGAGGGTATGGCTACACCTTC	CAEQGGYGYTF
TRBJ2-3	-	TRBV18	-	TGTGCCAGCTCACCGCTCCCACCGCAGAGGAGCACAGATACGCAGTATTTT	CASSPLPPQRSTDTQYF
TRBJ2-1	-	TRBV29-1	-	TGCAGCGTTGAAGATCAGGGACTCTCTAACTCCTACAATGAGCAGTTCTTC	CSVEDQGLSNSYNEQFF
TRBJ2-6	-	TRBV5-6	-	TGTGCCAGCAGCCCACAGGCTCGTGGCTCTGGGGCCAACGTCCTGACTTTC	CASSPQARGSGANVLTF
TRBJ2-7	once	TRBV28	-	TGTGCCAGCAGTTTACCCCAAGCCCCCGAGCAGTACTTC	CASSLPQAPEQYF
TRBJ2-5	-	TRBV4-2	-	TGTGCCAGCAGCCAAGATCCGGGACTGCAAGAGACCCAGTACTTC	CASSQDPGLQETQYF
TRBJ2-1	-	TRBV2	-	TGTGCCAGCAGTTCGGATTCGTTCGGGAATGAGCAGTTCTTC	CASSSDSFGNEQFF
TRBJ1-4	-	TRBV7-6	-	TGTGCCAGCAGCTTAGCCGGGACAACGGGCGAAAAACTGTTTTTT	CASSLAGTTGEKLFF
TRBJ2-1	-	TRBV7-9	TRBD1	TGTGCCAGCAGCGCACAGGGGATCAATGAGCAGTTCTTC	CASSAQGINEQFF
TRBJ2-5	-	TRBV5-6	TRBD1	TGTGCCAGCAGCCCGGGGACAGGCAAGGAGACCCAGTACTTC	CASSPGTGKETQYF
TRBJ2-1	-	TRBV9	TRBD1	TGTGCCAGCAGCTCCGGGACAGCGAAGCAGTTCTTC	CASSSGTAKQFF
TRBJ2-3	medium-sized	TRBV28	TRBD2	TGTGCCAGCAGTTTGTATTCTAGCGGGAGCCTAAGCACAGATACGCAGTATTTT	CASSLYSSGSLSTDTQYF
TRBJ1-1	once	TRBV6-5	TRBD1	TGTGCCAGCAGTTACCAGCGACAGGGGGTCACTGAAGCTTTCTTT	CASSYQRQGVTEAFF
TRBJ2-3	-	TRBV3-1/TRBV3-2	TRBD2	TGTGCCAGCAGCCAAAATCGGGGGGGAAATACGCAGTATTTT	CASSQNRGGNTQYF
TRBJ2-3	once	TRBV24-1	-	TGTGCCACCAGTGATCCCCGAGGAGCTAGCACAGATACGCAGTATTTT	CATSDPRGASTDTQYF
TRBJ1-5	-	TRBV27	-	TGTGCCAGCATTCCAGGCGGGGGCAATCAGCCCCAGCATTTT	CASIPGGGNQPQHF
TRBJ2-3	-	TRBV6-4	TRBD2	TGTGCCAGCAGTGAAACGGGGGGGTCAGATACGCAGTATTTT	CASSETGGSDTQYF
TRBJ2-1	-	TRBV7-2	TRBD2	TGTGCCAGCAGCTTAAGTCAGTCAGCGGGAGAGTTCTTC	CASSLSQSAGEFF
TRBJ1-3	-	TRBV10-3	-	TGTGCCATCGCTGGCAGTTTCTCTGGAAACACCATATATTTT	CAIAGSFSGNTIYF
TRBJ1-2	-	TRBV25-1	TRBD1	TGTGCCAGCAGTGAGCAGGGGGCCCGTGGCTACACCTTC	CASSEQGARGYTF